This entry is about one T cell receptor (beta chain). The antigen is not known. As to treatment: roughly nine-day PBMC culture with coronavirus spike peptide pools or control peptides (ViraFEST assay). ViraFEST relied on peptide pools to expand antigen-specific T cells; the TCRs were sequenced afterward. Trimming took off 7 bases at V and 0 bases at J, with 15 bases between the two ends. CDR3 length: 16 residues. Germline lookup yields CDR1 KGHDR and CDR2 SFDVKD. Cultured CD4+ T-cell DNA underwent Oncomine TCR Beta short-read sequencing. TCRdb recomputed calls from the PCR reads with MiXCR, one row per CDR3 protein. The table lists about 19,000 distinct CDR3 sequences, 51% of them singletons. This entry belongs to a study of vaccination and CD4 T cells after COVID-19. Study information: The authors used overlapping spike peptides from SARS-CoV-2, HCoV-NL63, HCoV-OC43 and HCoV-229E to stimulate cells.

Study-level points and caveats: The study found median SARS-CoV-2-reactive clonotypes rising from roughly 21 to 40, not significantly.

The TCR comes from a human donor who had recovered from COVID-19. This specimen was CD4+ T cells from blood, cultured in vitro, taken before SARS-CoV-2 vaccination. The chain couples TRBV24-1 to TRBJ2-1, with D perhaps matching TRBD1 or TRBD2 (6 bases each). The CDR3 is CATRGGGQSSYNEQFF. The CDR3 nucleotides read TGTGCCACCAGGGGAGGCGGACAGAGCTCCTACAATGAGCAGTTCTTC.